This T cell receptor beta chain was identified during a study of blood T cell repertoires in COVID-19 (dated by TCRdb to about 2020). With regard to the full study: Samples from collaborators originated in the United States, Italy and Spain and spanned both the acute and convalescent phases of COVID-19. The material from the prospective study consisted of cDNA or gDNA derived from T cells, B-cell-depleted T cells, or PBMCs. Deeply sampled blood TCRbeta repertoires from subjects exposed to, actively infected with, or recovered from COVID-19 were included in the dataset. The repertoires were released in a freely available public database meant as a resource for research on the immune response to SARS-CoV-2. The samples were drawn from two sources: the first 160 participants of the ongoing ImmuneRACE study, and 1,200 or so subjects contributed by 6 global collaborators. Sample metadata almost always included a de-identified subject ID, COVID-19 status, age in years and sex. Where available, HLA class I and class II types were taken from metadata supplied by the sample provider and were not determined by assay-based typing.

Turning to this clone: What antigen it recognizes has not been identified. Per-nucleotide qualities are absent, and no much larger clonotype sits a single base away.

TCRbeta CDR3 regions were amplified from genomic DNA using the immunoSEQ Assay, a bias-controlled multiplex PCR. The authors processed their data as follows. Nucleated cell counts per sample were estimated from amplification of reference gene primers within the assay. Sequence reads were collapsed and filtered to measure the absolute abundance of every unique TCRbeta CDR3 rearrangement. For each sample, productive Simpson clonality was calculated by taking the square root of Simpson's diversity index across productive rearrangements. TCRdb mirrors the immuneACCESS table, restricted to in-frame sequences. Some clones are absent from its copies; in checked studies, under half trace to an unresolved V gene, and the reason for the others is unknown. That table gives V, J and clone size, and the DNA gave D and trimming. The sample table lists a few hundred thousand clones, 80% to 90% of them with a count of one. The ten top clones hold 1.9% of the sample.

In the prospective study, participants were about 18 to 95 years old, resided in around 25 geographic areas of the United States, and were enrolled through a virtual design. Cohort assignment in the prospective study relied on participant-reported clinical history from a screening survey and a study questionnaire. For ImmuneRACE Cohort 3, a participant was defined as recovered based on two consecutive negative NP/OP PCR tests, clearance by a healthcare professional, or resolution of symptoms. In the prospective study, mobile phlebotomists collected whole blood, serum and a nasopharyngeal or oropharyngeal swab from each participant. Over an approximately two-month period, participants in the prospective study had the option of providing additional blood draws and questionnaires. Before DNA extraction, prospective study blood samples were shipped either frozen or at room temperature. Points the paper makes about the study in general: The quantity of clinical and demographic metadata differed by source and by participant and was supplied without curation.

Reading from cysteine to phenylalanine, the CDR3 counts 14 amino acids. The retained sequence is limited to the CDR3, 42 bases, with the frame set at the first base. V is pruned by 4 bases and J by 8 bases, leaving 9 bases of the junction without a gene match. The germline V gene supplies CDR1 MGHRA and CDR2 YSYEKL. Sequencing input: PBMCs or T cells enriched from blood (not recorded which). This sequence originates from a woman in her 50s who had recovered from COVID-19. Here the chain combines TRBV4-1 and TRBJ1-2, and TRBD1 aligns with 8 junction nucleotides. CDR3 protein: CASSPPDRVQGYTF. The nucleotide sequence reads as follows: TGCGCCAGCAGCCCCCCGGACAGGGTGCAAGGCTACACCTTC.